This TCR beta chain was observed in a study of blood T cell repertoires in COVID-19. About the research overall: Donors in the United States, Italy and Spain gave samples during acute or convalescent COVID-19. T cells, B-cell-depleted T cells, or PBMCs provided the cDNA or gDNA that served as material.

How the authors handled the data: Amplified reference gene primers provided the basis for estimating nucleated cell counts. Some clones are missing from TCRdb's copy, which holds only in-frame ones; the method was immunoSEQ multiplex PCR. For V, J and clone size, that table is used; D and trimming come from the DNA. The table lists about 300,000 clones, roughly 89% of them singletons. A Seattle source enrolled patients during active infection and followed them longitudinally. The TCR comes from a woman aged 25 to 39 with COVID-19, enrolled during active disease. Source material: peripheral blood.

CDR3: CAYQQGANEKLFF. CDR3 in DNA: TGTGCCTATCAACAGGGGGCTAATGAAAAACTGTTTTTT. The V call is TRBV2, the J call TRBJ1-4; 8 bases align to TRBD1. The V segment lost 11 bases and the J segment 3 bases; nucleotides outside the gene matches: 5. Looked up from germline, CDR1 is SNHLY and CDR2 is FYNNEI. CDR3 length: 13 residues. The full variable domain, completed using reference TRBV2 and TRBJ1-4, is EPEVTQTPSHQVTQMGQEVILRCVPISNHLYFYWYRQILGQKVEFLVSFYNNEISEKSEIFDDQFSVERPDGSNFTLKIRSTKLEDSAMYFCAYQQGANEKLFFGSGTQLSVL.